This T cell receptor (beta chain) originates from a study of shared clonotypes between healthy human individuals. Trimming removed 3 bases from V and 11 bases from J, with 13 bases in between. The CDR3 totals 12 residues. CDR1 is WSHSY, CDR2 SAAADI, per germline. Measured with immunoSEQ multiplex PCR; TCRdb has only the in-frame clones, and not every one. Among millions of clones, about 95% were seen once, and the ten largest hold about 1.1%. This clone showed up just a few times. It was CD45RO-negative cells, positively selected for CCR7, that made up naive CD8 cells, with terminally differentiated effector memory CD45RA+ cells excluded.

This chain joins TRBV10-2 and TRBJ1-2; D gene ambiguous. The origin of this receptor is a man aged 18 to 29 in good health. Specimen: naive CD8+ T cells sorted from blood. The CDR3 DNA is TGCGCCAGCAGTGATGACGGTGGGTTGTACACCTTC. Translating gives CASSDDGGLYTF.